What follows are 9 T cell receptor beta chains derived from one specimen sequenced in a study of chemoradiotherapy in HPV16-positive cancers. Repertoires were generated with immunoSEQ multiplex PCR, while TCRdb's copy carries only in-frame clones and drops some. The sample shows approximately 7,700 clones, roughly 82% of them seen only once. The specimen was tumor tissue, collected from a patient who underwent chemoradiotherapy. The origin of the receptors is a human donor with HPV-associated anogenital cancer.

This clone is a singleton in its sample. This sequence joins TRBV18 and TRBJ2-7, with TRBD1 identical over 12 bases. Germline V CDR1 and CDR2: KGHSH, LQKENI. The CDR3 is 15 amino acids. The trim removed 3 bases at V and 4 bases at J, leaving 4 bases unmatched. This CDR3 is CASSPGTGGEYEQYF. CDR3 nucleotide sequence: TGTGCCAGCTCACCCGGGACAGGGGGCGAATACGAGCAGTACTTC.

A single count supports this clone. The rearrangement links TRBV30 to TRBJ1-6, with 7 positions matching TRBD1. The CDR3 totals 13 residues. The germline CDR1 and CDR2 sequences are GTSNPN and SVGIG (reference sequence). V shed 7 bases and J 10 bases; nucleotides not matched to a gene: 10. The CDR3: CASVTGWDSPLHF. The CDR3 nucleotides read TGTGCCTCCGTGACAGGGTGGGACTCACCCCTCCACTTT.

The chain joins TRBV4-2 to TRBJ2-3, with TRBD2 matching 11 bases. J was trimmed by 2 bases and V by 5 bases; bases with no gene match: 6. The CDR3 contains 16 residues. CDR1 is LGHNA and CDR2 is YNFKEQ in the germline V gene. The CDR3: CASSILAGAHTDTQYF. The CDR3 bases are TGTGCCAGCAGCATACTAGCGGGGGCCCACACAGATACGCAGTATTTT.

V usage is TRBV6-5 and J usage is TRBJ1-3, with D perhaps TRBD1 (6 bases). Trimming pared 3 bases from V and 7 bases from J, leaving 16 bases between. Germline assignment: CDR1 MNHEY and CDR2 SVGAGI. This CDR3 has 15 residues. In nucleotides, the CDR3 is TGTGCCAGCAGTTATTCGATACAGGGAGGCAACACCATATATTTT. Its translation: CASSYSIQGGNTIYF.

V gene TRBV7-6 combines with J gene TRBJ2-3; D not certain. This CDR3 has 14 amino acids. Germline V CDR1 and CDR2: SGHVS, FNYEAQ. V lost 1 base to trimming and J lost 5 bases, with 10 bases between them. CDR3 amino acids: CASSLVFGEDTQYF. CDR3 in DNA: TGTGCCAGCAGCTTAGTTTTTGGGGAAGATACGCAGTATTTT.

The chain has TRBV14 and TRBJ2-7; D is uncertain. The V gene lost 1 base and the J gene lost 3 bases, with 7 bases spanning the gap. Germline CDR1 reads SGHDN; CDR2 reads FVKESK. The CDR3 consists of 13 residues. DNA of the CDR3: TGTGCCAGCAGCCAAGGGCTAGACTACGAGCAGTACTTC. Translated, it gives CASSQGLDYEQYF.

The genes are TRBV15 and TRBJ2-1, with TRBD1 matching over 10 bases. This CDR3 has 17 amino acids. Germline values: CDR1 LNHNV, CDR2 YYDKDF (reference sequence). J lost 6 bases, V lost 3 bases, and 11 bases had no gene match. As DNA, the CDR3 is TGTGCCACCAGCAGTGCACGGGGACAGGGGACTCTCAATGAGCAGTTCTTC. Translated: CATSSARGQGTLNEQFF. Full variable domain (rest looked up from reference TRBV15 and TRBJ2-1): DAMVIQNPRYQVTQFGKPVTLSCSQTLNHNVMYWYQQKSSQAPKLLFHYYDKDFNNEADTPDNFQSRRPNTSFCFLDIRSPGLGDTAMYLCATSSARGQGTLNEQFFGPGTRLTVL.

V and J are TRBV15 and TRBJ1-5; D remains unclear. Per germline, CDR1 LNHNV and CDR2 YYDKDF (reference sequence). Trimming shortened V by 2 bases and J by 7 bases, and 6 bases separated the two germline ends. CDR3 size: 12 residues. CDR3 sequence: CATSRKLQPQHF. DNA for the CDR3: TGTGCCACCAGCAGAAAACTACAGCCCCAGCATTTT.

In the case of this clone: The junction differs from germline at one of its ends, possibly a read error. The chain uses TRBV5-5 and TRBJ1-1; D is ambiguous. The CDR3 runs to 14 residues. Germline V CDR1 and CDR2: SGHKS, YYEKEE (reference sequence). The CDR3 protein is CASSPMARNTEAFF. For the CDR3, the DNA is TGTGCGAGCAGCCCAATGGCTAGGAATACTGAAGCTTTCTTT.